These 2 T cell receptor beta chains were all obtained from the same sample, sequenced in a study of graft-versus-host responses after intestinal transplantation. No antigen is known for these receptors. The data were produced by immunoSEQ multiplex PCR, yet TCRdb's version contains in-frame clones alone and is incomplete. The table lists about 86,000 clones, about 88% of them singletons. The sequenced sample was unstimulated CD4+ T cells sorted from spleen or lymph node cells, obtained before transplant. Receptors were obtained from a human donor who was the organ donor for an intestinal transplant.

The CDR3 spells CASSLGQGAGEQYF. CDR3 nucleotide sequence: TGTGCCAGCAGCTTAGGTCAGGGGGCCGGCGAGCAGTACTTC. This chain connects TRBV7-9 to TRBJ2-7, with TRBD1 identical over 8 bases. CDR1 SEHNR and CDR2 FQNEAQ come from the germline V gene (reference sequence). J was trimmed by 6 bases and V by 1 base; bases with no gene match: 5. This CDR3 is 14 amino acids long.

The chain joins TRBV11-2 to TRBJ2-3; D gene unclear. Per the germline V gene, CDR1 is SGHAT and CDR2 is FQNNGV. The CDR3 runs 14 residues. Trimming removed 2 bases at V and 5 bases at J, with 11 bases between. This chain's CDR3 is CASSLSRSLDTQYF. The CDR3 DNA follows: TGTGCCAGCAGCTTATCGCGGTCCCTAGATACGCAGTATTTT.